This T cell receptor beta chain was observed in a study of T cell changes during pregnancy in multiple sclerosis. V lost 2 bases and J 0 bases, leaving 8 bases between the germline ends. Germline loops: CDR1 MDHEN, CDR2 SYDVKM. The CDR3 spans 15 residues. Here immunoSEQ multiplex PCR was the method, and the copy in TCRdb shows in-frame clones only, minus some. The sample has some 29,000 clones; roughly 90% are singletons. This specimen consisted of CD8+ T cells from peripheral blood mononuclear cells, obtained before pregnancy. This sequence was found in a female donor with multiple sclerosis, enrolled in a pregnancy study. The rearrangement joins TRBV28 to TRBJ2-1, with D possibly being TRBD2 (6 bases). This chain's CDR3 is CASSLGGGSYNEQFF. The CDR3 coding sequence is TGTGCCAGCAGTTTAGGGGGAGGCTCCTACAATGAGCAGTTCTTC.